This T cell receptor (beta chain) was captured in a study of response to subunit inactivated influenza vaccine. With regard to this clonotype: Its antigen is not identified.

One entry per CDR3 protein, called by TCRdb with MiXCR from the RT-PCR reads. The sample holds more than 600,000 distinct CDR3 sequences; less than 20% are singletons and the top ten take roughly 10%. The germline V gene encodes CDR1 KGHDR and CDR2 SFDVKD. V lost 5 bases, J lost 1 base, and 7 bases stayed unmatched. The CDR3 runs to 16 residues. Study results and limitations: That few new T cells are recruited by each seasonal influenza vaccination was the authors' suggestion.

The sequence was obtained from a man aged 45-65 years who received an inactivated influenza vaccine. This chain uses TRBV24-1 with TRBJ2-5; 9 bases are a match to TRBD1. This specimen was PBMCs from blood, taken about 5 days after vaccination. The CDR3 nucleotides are TGTGCCACCAGTGTCCGGACAGGGGTGTCCCAAGAGACCCAGTACTTC. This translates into CATSVRTGVSQETQYF.